This T cell receptor (beta chain) was recovered during a study of blood T cell repertoires in COVID-19. In the study overall: Material from acute and convalescent COVID-19 was sourced from the United States, Italy and Spain.

The table came from immunoSEQ multiplex PCR; TCRdb's copy has only in-frame clones and leaves some out. Of over 200,000 clones detected, approximately 82% appear once; the ten largest clones hold under 2.5%. Germline lookup yields CDR1 KGHSH and CDR2 LQKENI. The CDR3 sequence is 14 residues long. Trimming took off 0 bases at V and 6 bases at J, with 8 bases between the two ends. Sample: peripheral blood. The chain uses TRBV18 and TRBJ2-2; D not certain. This sequence originates from a middle-aged man who had recovered from COVID-19. DNA of the CDR3: TGTGCCAGCTCACCACCGATGAGGTCCGGGGAGCTGTTTTTT. Its translation is CASSPPMRSGELFF.